These 30 T cell receptor beta chains were sequenced from one sample in a study of T cell clonality in common variable immunodeficiency. Measured with immunoSEQ multiplex PCR; TCRdb has only the in-frame clones, and not every one. This sample carries under 65,000 clones, none of them present only once. The sample was peripheral blood mononuclear cells. The receptors come from a person between 18 and 69 years old in good health.

The sample holds many counts of this clone. The CDR3: CASSLDRATDTQYF. CDR3 bases read: TGCGCCAGCAGCCTTGACAGGGCTACAGATACG. The J gene is TRBJ2-3, the V gene TRBV5-1, with 7 nucleotides matching TRBD1. The read terminates 3 residues ahead of where the CDR3 ends, so the germline J gene completes it. In germline, CDR1 is SGHRS, CDR2 YFSETQ. Germline trimming cut 4 bases from V and 3 bases from J; bases unmatched to any gene: 5. The CDR3 spans 14 residues.

As regards this clone: The read halts 3 residues ahead of the CDR3 end, with the missing end drawn from the germline J gene. The genes are TRBV7-9 and TRBJ1-3; D gene unclear. The CDR3 runs 12 residues. Germline CDR1 SEHNR, CDR2 FQNEAQ (reference sequence). The CDR3 DNA, read in part, is TGTGCCAGCAGCTTAGCCGGCAAAGGG. Translation gives CASSLAGKG. The complete CDR3 protein is CASSLAGKGIYF.

This clone has ten or more counts. The CDR3 goes on 3 residues after the read ends, and that part is filled in from the germline J gene. The gene calls are TRBV7-8 and TRBJ1-1, with TRBD1 matching over 7 bases. With V trimmed by 5 bases and J by 1 base, 4 bases remained unmatched. CDR1 SGHVS and CDR2 FQNEAQ come from the germline V gene. This CDR3 is 14 amino acids long. CDR3 protein: CASSQWDRNTEAFF. The covered CDR3 bases are TGTGCCAGCAGCCAATGGGACAGGAACACTGAA.

This clone was recorded a few times. The CDR3 extends 3 residues past the end of the read, so its final part is completed from the germline J gene. The chain couples TRBV7-3 to TRBJ2-4; D is undetermined. CDR1 is SGHTA and CDR2 is FQGTGA in the germline V gene. This CDR3 has 15 residues. CDR3 DNA (partial): TGTGCCAGCAGCTTAACTCCATCGCTTAACTATGGT. Translated: CASSLTPSLNYG. The CDR3 reads in full as CASSLTPSLNYGQYF.

This clone was detected ten times or more. The observed sequence ends 3 residues before the CDR3 terminus, with the missing tail filled in from the germline J gene. The chain links TRBV27 to TRBJ2-2, with D perhaps TRBD2 (7 bases). Trimming took 6 bases from V and 4 from J, leaving 15 bases between them. This CDR3 has 15 residues. The germline gives CDR1 MNHEY, CDR2 SMNVEV (reference sequence). The CDR3 loop is CASRGAGARTGELFF. The covered CDR3 bases are TGTGCCAGCAGAGGGGCGGGGGCCCGCACCGGGGAG.

Concerning this clone: The read terminates 3 residues before the CDR3 end, so the remaining end is supplied by the germline J gene. The chain recombines TRBV7-9 with TRBJ2-6; D may be TRBD1 (6 bases). Deletions cut 6 bases from V and 3 bases from J, with 12 bases between. This CDR3 is 15 amino acids long. Per germline, CDR1 SEHNR and CDR2 FQNEAQ (reference sequence). The CDR3 loop is CASRLPGVGANVLTF. CDR3 bases read: TGTGCCAGCAGACTTCCAGGGGTTGGGGCCAACGTC.

In its sample, this clone was seen many times. The read gets to within 3 residues of the CDR3 end, and the germline J gene fills in the rest. This sequence joins TRBV7-2 and TRBJ2-5; 10 bases align to TRBD2. This CDR3 is built from 14 residues. V lost 7 bases to trimming and J lost 1 base; unmatched junction nucleotides: 3. CDR1 is SGHTA and CDR2 is FQGNSA in the germline V gene. The covered CDR3 bases are TGTGCCAGCAAAGAGCGGGGGGGCCAAGAGACC. Residues: CASKERGGQET. The whole CDR3 protein is CASKERGGQETQYF.

The table lists this clone with many counts. The read finishes 3 residues shy of the CDR3 end, and the germline J gene is used to complete it. This chain links TRBV29-1 with TRBJ1-2; TRBD1 might be the D (5 bases). The CDR3 totals 12 residues. Germline V gene lookup returns CDR1 SQVTM and CDR2 ANQGSEA. V lost 5 bases to trimming and J lost 3 bases, with 10 bases between them. CDR3 DNA, as far as it was read: TGCAGCGTTAAAACGACAGACTATGGC. Amino acids: CSVKTTDYG. The whole CDR3 is CSVKTTDYGYTF.

This clone was observed many times. The DNA ends 3 residues before the CDR3 does, and the rest of the CDR3 is filled in from the germline J gene. The rearrangement uses TRBV28 and TRBJ1-4; possibly TRBD1 for D (5 bases). This CDR3 comprises 11 residues. Germline V gene data show CDR1 as MDHEN and CDR2 as SYDVKM. This chain's CDR3 is CASTYEGRLFF. The sequenced CDR3 bases are TGTGCCAGCACCTACGAGGGGAGA.

In its sample, this clone was seen many times. Read coverage stops 3 residues before the CDR3 terminus; the germline J gene supplies the remainder. The rearrangement uses TRBV5-1 and TRBJ2-3; D call uncertain. Germline lookup yields CDR1 SGHRS and CDR2 YFSETQ. V was trimmed by 4 bases and J by 4 bases, leaving 22 bases between them. This CDR3 is built from 17 residues. CDR3 loop: CASSAQPSTLRADTQYF. The covered CDR3 bases are TGCGCCAGCAGCGCCCAACCTTCTACTCTTAGAGCAGATACG. Full variable domain (remainder filled in from reference TRBV5-1 and TRBJ2-3): KAGVTQTPRYLIKTRGQQVTLSCSPISGHRSVSWYQQTPGQGLQFLFEYFSETQRNKGNFPGRFSGRQFSNSRSEMNVSTLELGDSALYLCASSAQPSTLRADTQYFGPGTRLTVL.

This clone was seen repeatedly, ten times or more. The CDR3 DNA, read in part, is TGCAGCGTTGTATATTTACAGAGCTCCTACAATGAG. It encodes CSVVYLQSSYNE. The CDR3 as a whole reads CSVVYLQSSYNEQFF. V usage is TRBV29-1 and J usage is TRBJ2-1; D call uncertain. The DNA ends 3 residues before the CDR3 does, and the rest of the CDR3 is filled in from the germline J gene. V was clipped by 4 bases and J by 0 bases, with 13 bases between them. Looked up from germline, CDR1 is SQVTM and CDR2 is ANQGSEA. The CDR3 spans 15 residues.

There are many counts of this clone. The CDR3 end is not reached by the read, which stops 3 residues before it; the germline J gene fills it in. This chain joins TRBV19 and TRBJ1-5; D is uncertain. CDR3 length: 12 residues. In germline, CDR1 is LNHDA, CDR2 SQIVND (reference sequence). CDR3 sequence reads: CASSIIRGPQHF. Incomplete CDR3 DNA: TGTGCCAGTAGTATAATTCGGGGTCCC. The full variable domain, its missing parts supplied by reference TRBV19 and TRBJ1-5, is DGGITQSPKYLFRKEGQNVTLSCEQNLNHDAMYWYRQDPGQGLRLIYYSQIVNDFQKGDIAEGYSVSREKKESFPLTVTSAQKNPTAFYLCASSIIRGPQHFGDGTRLSIL.

This clone was counted at least ten times. The read stops 3 residues short of the end of the CDR3; the missing end is completed from the germline J gene. This chain links TRBV5-8 with TRBJ1-2; D gene unclear. The CDR3 runs to 11 residues. In germline, CDR1 is SGHTS, CDR2 YDEGEE. The V end was cut by 4 bases, the J end by 5 bases, with 6 bases between. The part of the CDR3 DNA that was read is TGTGCCAGCAGCCCAGGTTATGGC. Protein product: CASSPGYG. In full, the CDR3 reads CASSPGYGYTF.

This clone was seen ten or more times. The read ends 3 residues shy of where the CDR3 ends; the end is completed using the germline J gene. J is TRBJ1-2 and V is TRBV10-3; 11 bases align to TRBD1. The junction had 7 bases not matched to a gene; V was cut back by 3 bases and J by 4 bases. CDR1 and CDR2 (germline): ENHRY, SYGVKD. The CDR3 spans 16 residues. CDR3 DNA (partial): TGTGCCATCAGTGATGGGAGGGACAGGGGGGGCTATGGC. Its protein product is CAISDGRDRGGYG. The full CDR3 protein reads CAISDGRDRGGYGYTF.

Ten or more counts support this clone. The CDR3 end lies 3 residues beyond the end of the read and is filled in from the germline J gene. The V gene is TRBV7-8, the J gene TRBJ1-6, with D maybe TRBD1 (6 bases). CDR3 length: 14 amino acids. The V end was cut by 5 bases, the J end by 9 bases, with 14 bases between. The V gene's germline CDR1 is SGHVS and CDR2 FQNEAQ. Partial CDR3 DNA: TGTGCCAGCAGCGTACAGGGAGCGAGTTCACCC. It yields the protein CASSVQGASSP. The complete CDR3 protein is CASSVQGASSPLHF.

Turning to this clone: The read terminates 3 residues before the CDR3 end, so the remaining end is supplied by the germline J gene. V usage is TRBV6-2 or TRBV6-3 and J usage is TRBJ1-1; a possible D gene is TRBD1 (5 bases). V lost 7 bases to trimming and J lost 4 bases, with 16 bases between them. CDR1 and CDR2 (germline): MNHEY, SVGEGT. The CDR3 spans 14 residues. The CDR3: CASTYRQRSTEAFF. The CDR3 DNA, read in part, is TGTGCCAGCACCTACCGACAGAGGTCCACTGAA.

This clone was recorded many times. The CDR3 reads CSAPLGGDYGYTF. The CDR3 DNA, read in part, is TGCAGTGCTCCGTTAGGGGGAGACTATGGC. This sequence joins TRBV20-1 and TRBJ1-2, with D tentatively TRBD1 (6 bases). The CDR3 end is not reached by the read, which stops 3 residues before it; the germline J gene fills it in. The ends were cut back, 5 bases at V and 3 bases at J, with 13 bases in the middle. Looked up from germline, CDR1 is DFQATT and CDR2 is SNEGSKA (reference sequence). The CDR3 sequence is 13 residues long.

This clone was recorded many times. The DNA ends 3 residues before the CDR3 does, and the rest of the CDR3 is filled in from the germline J gene. The chain carries TRBV20-1 and TRBJ2-7; TRBD2 aligns across 10 bases. CDR1 is DFQATT and CDR2 is SNEGSKA in the germline V gene (reference sequence). Losses at the gene ends were 4 bases for V and 0 bases for J; bases not matched to a gene: 6. CDR3 length: 15 residues. CDR3 DNA (partial): TGCAGTGCTACGATAGTAGCGGGGGGCTCCTACGAG. This gives the protein CSATIVAGGSYE. The CDR3 in its entirety is CSATIVAGGSYEQYF.

This clone was detected many times. The CDR3 extends 3 residues past the end of the read, so its final part is completed from the germline J gene. The J gene is TRBJ2-2, the V gene TRBV6-4, with a possible D match to TRBD1 (5 bases). The CDR3 spans 13 residues. V dropped 2 bases and J dropped 8 bases, with 9 bases sitting between them. Germline CDR1 MRHNA, CDR2 SNTAGT. The CDR3 spells CASSDQGYGELFF. CDR3 DNA (partial): TGTGCCAGCAGTGACCAGGGCTATGGGGAG.

This clone was seen ten or more times. The CDR3 is cut off 3 residues early in the read; its end comes from the germline J gene. The V call is TRBV28, the J call TRBJ1-2; 7 bases agree with TRBD1. Germline CDR1 is MDHEN and CDR2 is SYDVKM. After removal of 6 bases from V and 5 bases from J, the junction contained 6 bases not matched to a gene. There are 13 residues in the CDR3. The CDR3 spells CASSAGTEYGYTF. The CDR3 DNA, read in part, is TGTGCCAGCAGCGCCGGGACAGAATATGGC.

This clone was picked up many times. Coverage ceases 3 residues before the CDR3 finishes, and the germline J gene fills in the end. This rearrangement joins TRBV20-1 to TRBJ1-2; D ambiguous. Germline V gene data show CDR1 as DFQATT and CDR2 as SNEGSKA (reference sequence). The V gene lost 3 bases and the J gene lost 2 bases, with 7 bases spanning the gap. This CDR3 is built from 12 residues. CDR3 protein: CSARKQNYGYTF. The sequenced CDR3 bases are TGCAGTGCTAGGAAACAGAACTATGGC.

This clone was picked up many times. The read ends 3 residues early relative to the CDR3; the germline J gene fills the gap. This chain connects TRBV5-1 to TRBJ1-2, with D perhaps TRBD1 (5 bases). Germline assignment: CDR1 SGHRS and CDR2 YFSETQ. Trimming pared 5 bases from V and 0 bases from J, leaving 14 bases between. The CDR3 is 15 residues long. CDR3 bases read: TGCGCCAGCAGTTTTTCAACAGGATCTAACTATGGC. Protein: CASSFSTGSNYG. The entire CDR3 reads CASSFSTGSNYGYTF.

Ten or more counts support this clone. The read terminates 3 residues ahead of where the CDR3 ends, so the germline J gene completes it. The chain has TRBV7-7 and TRBJ2-5, with 11 bases that match TRBD2. V shed 4 bases and J 2 bases; nucleotides not matched to a gene: 3. CDR3 length: 15 amino acids. The germline gives CDR1 SSHAT, CDR2 FNYEAQ (reference sequence). The CDR3 DNA, read in part, is TGTGCCAGCAGCTCCTCTAGCGGGGGGCAAGAGACC. It specifies CASSSSSGGQET. The complete CDR3 reads CASSSSSGGQETQYF.

This clone was found a few times. The sequenced fragment ends 3 residues before the CDR3 boundary, so the rest is inferred from the germline J gene. This rearrangement joins TRBV2 to TRBJ1-1; 8 bases map to TRBD1. V lost 7 bases, J lost 5 bases, and 9 bases stayed unmatched. CDR3 length equals 14 residues. The germline gives CDR1 SNHLY, CDR2 FYNNEI. The CDR3 region is CASTRQGMRTEAFF. The sequenced CDR3 bases are TGTGCCAGCACAAGACAGGGGATGAGGACTGAA.

This clone was observed a few times. The read ends 3 residues early relative to the CDR3; the germline J gene fills the gap. The chain uses TRBV19 and TRBJ2-4; the D is unclear. The CDR3 is 12 residues long. CDR1 and CDR2 (germline): LNHDA, SQIVND (reference sequence). The CDR3 region is CASSMSSYGQYF. The CDR3 bases that were read are TGTGCCAGTAGTATGTCCAGTTATGGT.

This clone was observed at least ten times. From the germline J gene comes the end of the CDR3, since the read stops 3 residues before it. V and J are TRBV10-3 and TRBJ1-2; D may be TRBD1 (5 bases). CDR1 and CDR2 (germline): ENHRY, SYGVKD. V lost 3 bases and J lost 4, with 12 bases in between. The CDR3 length is 14 residues. CDR3 bases read: TGTGCCATCAGTGATTCAGGAACAGGCTATGGC. Translated, it gives CAISDSGTGYG. The full CDR3 is CAISDSGTGYGYTF.

This clone showed up many times. The CDR3 end lies 3 residues beyond the end of the read and is filled in from the germline J gene. This chain connects TRBV29-1 to TRBJ2-2; D possibly corresponds to TRBD1 (5 bases). Germline loops: CDR1 SQVTM, CDR2 ANQGSEA. V was cut by 6 bases and J by 7 bases, with 12 bases left in between. The CDR3 is 12 residues long. CDR3 DNA (partial): TGCAGCGTCACAGGCCCCGTCGGGGAG. It translates to CSVTGPVGE. The whole CDR3 is CSVTGPVGELFF.

This clone appeared many times. The read gets to within 3 residues of the CDR3 end, and the germline J gene fills in the rest. This chain connects TRBV20-1 to TRBJ1-5; 7 bases agree with TRBD1. The CDR3 covers 13 residues. The V and J ends lost 6 bases and 3 bases, in that order; junction bases with no gene match: 5. Germline V gene sequence: CDR1 DFQATT, CDR2 SNEGSKA (reference sequence). CDR3 amino acids: CSANDRANQPQHF. Incomplete CDR3 DNA: TGCAGTGCAAACGACAGGGCCAATCAGCCC.

This clone appeared many times. The sequenced fragment ends 3 residues before the CDR3 boundary, so the rest is inferred from the germline J gene. The chain employs TRBV6-2 or TRBV6-3 and TRBJ1-5; 7 bases agree with TRBD1. Germline V gene lookup returns CDR1 MNHEY and CDR2 SVGEGT. V dropped 6 bases and J dropped 4; count of bases not matched to a gene: 12. This CDR3 is 16 amino acids long. The CDR3 sequence is CASSPNVGQQNQPQHF. Incomplete CDR3 DNA: TGTGCCAGCAGCCCGAATGTGGGACAGCAAAATCAGCCC.

Ten or more counts support this clone. The read falls 3 residues short of the CDR3 end, and the missing part is taken from the germline J gene. This chain joins TRBV6-1 and TRBJ2-3; TRBD1 matches at 7 bases. The CDR3 length is 14 residues. The germline V gene encodes CDR1 MNHNS and CDR2 SASEGT. CDR3 DNA, as far as it was read: TGTGCCAGCAGTGCCTTCAGACAGGGCGAGACG. It is translated as CASSAFRQGET. From start to end, the CDR3 is CASSAFRQGETQYF.